The sequence of this T cell receptor beta chain was determined in a study of shared T cell receptors in the human thymus listed by TCRdb under 2021. For the wider study: The study investigated the way shared, self-reactive T-cell receptor alpha chains are produced in the human thymus.

Receptor libraries were prepared by the immunoSEQ multiplex PCR assay. TCRdb took over this immuneACCESS table, retaining in-frame rearrangements with V and J assigned. Such tables are incomplete; in checked studies, under half of the missing clones stem from an unresolved V gene, and the remainder is unexplained. The sample yields a few hundred thousand clones; approximately 95% were counted once. Approximately 0.02% of the sample is in the top ten clones. With respect to this clone: This receptor's antigen is unknown. Within one base of it there is no much larger clone, and no base qualities were kept.

CDR1 is given as SEHNR and CDR2 as FQNEAQ, both from the germline V gene (reference sequence). The CDR3, cysteine through phenylalanine, is 15 amino acids long. Only the CDR3 portion is preserved as DNA: 45 bases, with reading frame beginning at the first base. Trimming accounts for 1 base at V and 5 bases at J, while the number of junction bases matched to no gene is 7. The specimen sequenced was thymocytes. Rearrangement joined TRBV7-9 to TRBJ2-5; 7 nucleotides in the junction match TRBD1. This TCR was sampled from a human donor. The nucleotide sequence reads as follows: TGTGCCAGCAGCTTAGTGGGCAGGGGGACGGAGACCCAGTACTTC. It translates to CASSLVGRGTETQYF. The variable domain in full, with residues beyond the CDR3 obtained from the reference TRBV7-9 and TRBJ2-5 genes, is DTGVSQNPRHKITKRGQNVTFRCDPISEHNRLYWYRQTLGQGPEFLTYFQNEAQLEKSRLLSDRFSAERPKGSFSTLEIQRTEQGDSAMYLCASSLVGRGTETQYFGPGTRLLVL.